The clone carrying this T cell receptor beta chain has just a few counts. Its specificity is not known. Deletions cut 0 bases from V and 12 bases from J, with 15 bases between. This CDR3 spans 14 amino acids. The germline gives CDR1 SEHNR, CDR2 FQNEAQ (reference sequence). RNA transcripts provided the source from which TCR beta CDR3 regions were amplified. Using the HTBI primer set, a first-round RT-PCR was run on the TCR CDR3. TCRdb redid the calling of the multiplex PCR reads with MiXCR, one entry per CDR3 protein. Of around 530,000 distinct CDR3 sequences in the sample, more than 15% were seen once. The data belong to a study of T cells in Graves' hyperthyroidism and ophthalmopathy. Findings and caveats of the study: Most thyroid clonotypes that were expanded above 0.001 also turned up in blood.

Sequenced sample: blood. The clonotype originates from a woman aged 18-30 years with Graves' ophthalmopathy. The rearrangement uses TRBV7-9 and TRBJ2-1; a possible D gene is TRBD2 (5 bases). CDR3: CASSLATGREGQFF. The CDR3 DNA follows: TGTGCCAGCAGCTTAGCGACGGGAAGGGAAGGGCAGTTCTTC. The full variable domain, with the rest looked up from reference TRBV7-9 and TRBJ2-1, is DTGVSQNPRHKITKRGQNVTFRCDPISEHNRLYWYRQTLGQGPEFLTYFQNEAQLEKSRLLSDRFSAERPKGSFSTLEIQRTEQGDSAMYLCASSLATGREGQFFGPGTRLTVL.